This entry lists 17 T cell receptor beta chains sequenced from one sample in a study of Graves' ophthalmopathy and Graves' hyperthyroidism. Amplification of the TCR beta CDR3 regions used RNA transcripts (as template). The first-round RT-PCR employed HTBI primers together with the Qiagen OneStep RT-PCR kit. A multiplex PCR was then performed as the second round. TCRdb called the multiplex PCR reads again in MiXCR, with one record for every CDR3 protein. The sample lists 360,000 or so distinct CDR3 sequences; approximately 16% were seen once. Material: peripheral blood. Receptors originate from a woman under 30 with Graves' ophthalmopathy.

This clonotype came up many times. The rearrangement joins TRBV6-2 or TRBV6-3 to TRBJ2-5; D gene uncertain. V lost 6 bases and J 8 bases, leaving 25 bases between the germline ends. This CDR3 contains 16 residues. Germline V CDR1 and CDR2: MNHEY, SVGEGT. CDR3 sequence (DNA): TGTGCCAGCAGCTCGCCCCAGGTTTCGGTCTTGCGAACCCAGTACTTC. Amino acids: CASSSPQVSVLRTQYF.

This clonotype occurred many times. This chain links TRBV10-2 with TRBJ2-7; 10 bases fit TRBD1. Germline V gene lookup returns CDR1 WSHSY and CDR2 SAAADI. The ends lost 4 bases at V and 3 bases at J; junction bases unmatched: 9. The CDR3 loop spans 16 amino acids. The CDR3 reads CASSGRTGGDFYEQYF. The CDR3 DNA is TGCGCCAGCAGTGGACGGACAGGGGGAGATTTCTACGAGCAGTACTTC.

V usage is TRBV12-3 or TRBV12-4 and J usage is TRBJ2-5, with a weak D call TRBD2 (5 bases). V was clipped by 3 bases and J by 4 bases, with 12 bases between them. CDR3 length: 14 amino acids. The CDR3 DNA reads TGTGCCAGCAGTTTTAGAGGGCCCCCAGAGACCCAGTACTTC. Amino acids: CASSFRGPPETQYF.

At least ten counts were recorded for this clonotype. This chain connects TRBV2 to TRBJ1-1; 7 positions agree with TRBD1. V was clipped by 7 bases and J by 5 bases; unmatched bases: 10. This CDR3 is 14 amino acids long. Germline lookup yields CDR1 SNHLY and CDR2 FYNNEI. The CDR3 protein is CASTRQGRTTEAFF. The CDR3 DNA follows: TGTGCCAGCACCAGACAGGGTCGGACTACTGAAGCTTTCTTT.

This clonotype came up once. The chain uses TRBV12-3 or TRBV12-4 and TRBJ2-7; tentative D call: TRBD2 (5 bases). V was shortened by 7 bases and J by 7 bases, with 17 bases between the two germline ends. The CDR3 spans 13 residues. The CDR3 sequence is CASTDSLRGEQYF. The CDR3 nucleotides are TGTGCCAGCACGGACTCCCTCCGGGGAGAGCAGTACTTC.

This clonotype has a single count. The chain has TRBV6-1 and TRBJ1-5; D is perhaps TRBD1 (6 bases). V was pared by 1 base and J by 6 bases, with 10 bases between. The CDR3 is 14 amino acids. Germline CDR1 is MNHNS and CDR2 is SASEGT. The CDR3 bases are TGTGCCAGCAGTGAAGGACAGGCAGGTCAGCCCCAGCATTTT. This sequence encodes CASSEGQAGQPQHF.

Many counts were recorded for this clonotype. Just one base apart from a much larger clone, this may be a read error. The chain combines TRBV24-1 with TRBJ1-1; possibly TRBD1 for D (5 bases). The CDR3 sequence is 13 residues long. Germline CDR1 reads KGHDR; CDR2 reads SFDVKD. CDR3 nucleotide sequence: TGTGCCGCCAGTGATACCGACAGTACTGAAGCTTTCTTT. Encoded protein: CAASDTDSTEAFF.

This clonotype came up many times. The rearrangement joins TRBV27 to TRBJ2-7; no clear D gene. The V gene lost 8 bases and the J gene lost 1 base, with 12 bases spanning the gap. The CDR3 has 13 residues. Germline CDR1 is MNHEY and CDR2 is SMNVEV (reference sequence). The CDR3 spells CASAIRASYEQYF. The CDR3, as DNA: TGTGCCAGCGCTATAAGGGCTTCCTACGAGCAGTACTTC.

There are many counts of this clonotype. This chain connects TRBV20-1 to TRBJ1-1; maybe TRBD1 (6 bases). Per germline, CDR1 DFQATT and CDR2 SNEGSKA (reference sequence). The length of the CDR3 is 16 residues. Trimming left V 6 bases short and J 3 bases short, with 23 bases between. CDR3 coding DNA: TGCAGTGCCAGCGGGGGGCGAGTCTTCAGGGACACTGAAGCTTTCTTT. Amino acids: CSASGGRVFRDTEAFF.

This clonotype occurred many times. Because the CDR3 is missing its conserved closing phenylalanine or tryptophan, this is likely a read error. The chain uses TRBV7-2 and TRBJ1-1, with 9 bases identical to TRBD1. V shed 2 bases and J 3 bases; nucleotides not matched to a gene: 13. The CDR3 contains 18 residues. CDR1 and CDR2 from the germline V gene are SGHTA and FQGNSA. CDR3 nucleotides: TGTGCCAGCAGCTTATCGTTGACAGGGGGTAGAAGGGACACTGAAGCTTTCCTT. Translation: CASSLSLTGGRRDTEAFL.

There are many counts of this clonotype. V is TRBV28 and J is TRBJ2-7; a weak D match, TRBD1 (6 bases). V shed 3 bases and J shed 5 bases, with 11 bases lying between them. The CDR3 is made up of 13 amino acids. In germline, CDR1 is MDHEN, CDR2 SYDVKM. The CDR3 here is CASSLIRGDEQYF. The CDR3 DNA is TGTGCCAGCAGTTTGATCAGGGGCGACGAGCAGTACTTC. The whole variable domain, remainder taken from reference TRBV28 and TRBJ2-7, is DVKVTQSSRYLVKRTGEKVFLECVQDMDHENMFWYRQDPGLGLRLIYFSYDVKMKEKGDIPEGYSVSREKKERFSLILESASTNQTSMYLCASSLIRGDEQYFGPGTRLTVT.

This clonotype was observed a handful of times. One junction end does not reproduce the germline sequence, and a read error may be involved. The rearrangement uses TRBV12-3 or TRBV12-4 and TRBJ1-2; 8 bases fit TRBD1. The CDR3 has 12 residues. The CDR3 here is CASSSGPGQALF. The CDR3 bases are TGTGCCAGCAGTTCGGGGCCGGGACAGGCGCTCTTC.

This clonotype was counted at least ten times. The gene calls are TRBV4-3 and TRBJ2-7, with 9 bases identical to TRBD2. Germline V gene lookup returns CDR1 LGHNA and CDR2 YSLEER. The CDR3 runs to 15 residues. V lost 1 base and J lost 3; bases outside the gene matches: 4. The CDR3 protein is CASSQVAGAFYEQYF. As DNA, the CDR3 is TGCGCCAGCAGCCAAGTAGCGGGGGCCTTCTACGAGCAGTACTTC.

This clonotype was seen many times. This rearrangement joins TRBV28 to TRBJ2-7; maybe TRBD2 (6 bases). Germline loops: CDR1 MDHEN, CDR2 SYDVKM. The CDR3 has 14 residues. The V gene lost 7 bases and the J gene lost 6 bases, with 19 bases spanning the gap. The CDR3 bases are TGTGCCAGCATCGAATCGGGGCAAGCGGGCGAGCAGTACTTC. It specifies CASIESGQAGEQYF.

This clonotype was counted at least ten times. V usage is TRBV29-1 and J usage is TRBJ2-7; either TRBD1 or TRBD2 may fit D (5 bases each). The germline V gene has CDR1 SQVTM and CDR2 ANQGSEA. V lost 3 bases to trimming and J lost 6 bases, with 12 bases between them. The CDR3 is 12 amino acids. CDR3 in amino acids: CSVDPGTREQYF. The CDR3 DNA follows: TGCAGCGTTGACCCAGGGACCCGCGAGCAGTACTTC.

This chain uses TRBV6-1 with TRBJ1-6; D gene uncertain. The CDR3 consists of 13 residues. Germline V CDR1 and CDR2: MNHNS, SASEGT. V was pared by 8 bases and J by 7 bases, with 12 bases between. Here the CDR3 DNA reads TGTGCCAGCGGGAGGCTGAGAAATTCACCCCTCCACTTT. It specifies CASGRLRNSPLHF.

This clonotype was seen many times. The chain carries TRBV20-1 and TRBJ1-6; 9 bases align to TRBD1. V lost 6 bases, J lost 9 bases, and 18 bases stayed unmatched. The germline V gene encodes CDR1 DFQATT and CDR2 SNEGSKA (reference sequence). This CDR3 contains 17 residues. CDR3 amino acids: CSAQVPGQGSNVSPLHF. CDR3 in DNA: TGCAGTGCCCAAGTCCCGGGACAGGGAAGTAATGTTTCACCCCTCCACTTT.